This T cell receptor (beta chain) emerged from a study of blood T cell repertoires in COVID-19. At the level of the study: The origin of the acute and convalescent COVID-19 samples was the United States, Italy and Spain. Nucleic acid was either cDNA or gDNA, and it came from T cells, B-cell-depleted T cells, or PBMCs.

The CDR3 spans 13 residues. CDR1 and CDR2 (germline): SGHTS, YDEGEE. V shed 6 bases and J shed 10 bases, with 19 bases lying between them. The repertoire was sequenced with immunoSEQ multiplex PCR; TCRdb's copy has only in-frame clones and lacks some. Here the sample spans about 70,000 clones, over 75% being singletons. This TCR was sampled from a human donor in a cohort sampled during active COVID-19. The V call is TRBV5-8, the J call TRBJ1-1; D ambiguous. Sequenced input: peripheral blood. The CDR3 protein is CASNLELTLIAFF. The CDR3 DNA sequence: TGTGCCAGCAACCTAGAACTCACACTGATAGCTTTCTTT.